Listed below are T cell receptor beta chains from one sample, sequenced in a study of blood T cell repertoires in COVID-19. Profiling relied on immunoSEQ multiplex PCR, and the TCRdb table lists in-frame clones only, not all of them. The data show 130,000 to 150,000 clones, 80% to 90% seen once. Material: peripheral blood. These receptors originate from a man in his fifties or sixties who had recovered from COVID-19. Each CDR3 is given with its conserved first and last residue. A D gene is named only where the DNA matches it firmly. Some rows have no size entry. The others give once, few or many, or a class for an expanded clone.

abundance	v_gene	len	j_gene	d_gene	CDR3aa	CDR3nt
.	TRBV2	14	TRBJ2-2	.	CASDRGYNTGELFF	TGTGCCTCCGACCGGGGATATAACACCGGGGAGCTGTTTTTT
.	TRBV7-9	14	TRBJ2-3	TRBD1	CASSLGQGPDTQYF	TGTGCCAGCAGCTTAGGACAGGGCCCAGATACGCAGTATTTT
.	TRBV7-2	18	TRBJ2-3	TRBD2	CASSLVIFVAGGTDTQYF	TGTGCCAGCAGCTTAGTTATTTTTGTAGCGGGGGGCACAGATACGCAGTATTTT
.	TRBV5-6	15	TRBJ2-1	TRBD2	CASSPTSGFNNEQFF	TGTGCCAGCAGCCCAACTAGCGGATTTAACAATGAGCAGTTCTTC
.	TRBV5-4	14	TRBJ2-4	TRBD1	CASSAGTEKNIQYF	TGTGCCAGCAGCGCCGGGACAGAGAAAAACATTCAGTACTTC
few	TRBV4-3	16	TRBJ2-1	TRBD2	CASSPALAGGPNEQFF	TGCGCCAGCAGCCCAGCTCTAGCGGGGGGGCCTAATGAGCAGTTCTTC
.	TRBV6-5	11	TRBJ1-2	.	CASSSAQGYTF	TGTGCCAGCAGCTCCGCCCAGGGTTACACCTTC
.	TRBV5-1	15	TRBJ2-2	TRBD2	CASRLAGANTGELFF	TGCGCCAGCCGGCTAGCGGGCGCGAACACCGGGGAGCTGTTTTTT
.	TRBV14	12	TRBJ2-5	.	CASNRGGETQYF	TGTGCCAGCAACCGTGGGGGGGAGACCCAGTACTTC
.	TRBV6-2/TRBV6-3	15	TRBJ2-6	.	CASSYPSSGANVLTF	TGTGCCAGCAGTTACCCCAGCTCTGGGGCCAACGTCCTGACTTTC